This section outlines one TCR beta chain sequence together with its context. This clonotype was counted a few times. Its antigen remains undetermined. No much larger clone exists at a distance of one base, and base qualities are not known. This entry is derived from a study of T cells after yellow fever vaccination (dated by TCRdb to between 2018 and 2020). For the wider study: Libraries from fractions with low cell numbers were prepared with the SMART-Seq v4 Ultra Low Input RNA kit. Bulk TCR alpha and beta repertoires were sequenced longitudinally to track T-cell clones before and after primary and booster YFV17D yellow fever vaccination. Two healthy male donors, one aged 18 to 30 and one aged 30 to 39 years, were included in the cohort. Blood was drawn at multiple timepoints before and after primary and secondary immunization, with bulk PBMC replicates and cell subsets isolated. General findings and caveats noted by the study authors: The secondary T-cell response was weaker than the primary response but faster, peaking on day 5 instead of day 15. Because abundant contaminating clonotypes from the bulk population could be contained in FACS-sorted repertoires, computational filtering was required. After the booster, most clones that had expanded after primary vaccination were detected again (roughly 95% of CD4 and more than 85% of CD8), suggesting broad maintenance of memory. Because only a couple of donors were included in the study, the extent to which the findings can be generalized is limited. A small fraction of clonotypes showed up in both the CD4 and CD8 compartments, probably as a result of convergent recombination.

The run used an Illumina NovaSeq 6000. Synthesis of TCR cDNA relied on 5'RACE template switching, a step that introduced a universal primer site along with unique molecular identifiers. cDNA synthesis was primed from both the TCR alpha and TCR beta constant segments. Two PCR steps were used to amplify libraries, with sample barcodes and sequencing adapters being added in the second step. Sequencing of libraries was done on Illumina HiSeq 2500 (2x100 bp) or NovaSeq (2x150 bp). The paper's data handling went like this. MIGEC handled demultiplexing of reads and collapsing into UMI consensus sequences, while MiXCR performed V(D)J alignment. Clonotypes responding to the vaccine were identified with edgeR on replicate PBMC samples, with the criteria of FDR below 0.01 and a log2 fold change above 5 up to day 15. Each bulk clonotype was labeled CD4 or CD8 based on which sequenced repertoire, CD4 or CD8, contained the clonotype at higher abundance. Starting from the raw public reads, TCRdb applied fastp trimming at Q25, assembled clones with MiXCR and retained in-frame beta chains. Rows are combined by CDR3 protein, so each entry shows the most common genes and DNA. These V and J calls rely on TCRdb rather than the paper's analysis. Here the sample has about 300,000 distinct CDR3 sequences; approximately 3.9% occur a single time. The leading ten clones occupy roughly 24% of the sample.

The treatment or condition label corresponds to: live attenuated yellow fever vaccine strain. At every blood-draw timepoint, two biological replicates of bulk PBMCs were collected. PBMCs were isolated from peripheral blood using a standard Ficoll-Paque protocol. TriZol was used to extract RNA from bulk PBMCs, CD4 and CD8 fractions, and dextramer-positive and dextramer-negative fractions. V drops 3 bases and J drops 0 bases, leaving 11 bases in between. The CDR3 starts with the cysteine, ends with the phenylalanine, and has 15 residues. Only CDR3 DNA remains: 45 bases, in frame from the first base. Taken from the germline V gene, the CDR1 and CDR2 loops are KGHSH and LQKENI.

The rearrangement combines TRBV18 with TRBJ2-5; the D gene lacks a confident call. Sequenced here: PBMCs, sampled 5 days after the yellow fever booster vaccination. The sequence was collected from a man aged 18 to 30 who received the YFV17D yellow fever vaccine. In nucleotide form, the sequence is TGTGCCAGCTCACCCATTTCCTCATACCAAGAGACCCAGTACTTC. Translated, this gives CASSPISSYQETQYF. Here the CDR3 is joined to the reference TRBV18 and TRBJ2-5 genes, and the full variable domain is: NAGVMQNPRHLVRRRGQEARLRCSPMKGHSHVYWYRQLPEEGLKFMVYLQKENIIDESGMPKERFSAEFPKEGPSILRIQQVVRGDSAAYFCASSPISSYQETQYFGPGTRLLVL.